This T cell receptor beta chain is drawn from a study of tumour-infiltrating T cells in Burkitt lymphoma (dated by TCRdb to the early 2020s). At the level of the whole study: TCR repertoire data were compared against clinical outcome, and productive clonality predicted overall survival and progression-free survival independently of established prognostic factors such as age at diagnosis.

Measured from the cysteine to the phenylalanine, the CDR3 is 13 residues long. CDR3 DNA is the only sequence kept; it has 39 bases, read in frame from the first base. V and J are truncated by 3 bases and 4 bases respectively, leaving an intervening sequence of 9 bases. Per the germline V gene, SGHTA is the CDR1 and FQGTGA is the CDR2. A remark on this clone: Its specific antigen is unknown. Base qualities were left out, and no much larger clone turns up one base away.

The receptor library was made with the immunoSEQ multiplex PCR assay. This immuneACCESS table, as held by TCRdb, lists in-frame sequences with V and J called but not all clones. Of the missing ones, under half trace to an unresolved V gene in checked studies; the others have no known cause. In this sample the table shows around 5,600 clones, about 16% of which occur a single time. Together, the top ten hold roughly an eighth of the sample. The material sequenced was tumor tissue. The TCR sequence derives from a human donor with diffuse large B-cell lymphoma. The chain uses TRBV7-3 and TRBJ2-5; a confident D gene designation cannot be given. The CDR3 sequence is CASSLVSGETQYF. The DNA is TGTGCCAGCAGCTTGGTCTCAGGAGAGACCCAGTACTTC. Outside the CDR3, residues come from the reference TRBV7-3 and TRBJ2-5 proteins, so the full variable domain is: GAGVSQTPSNKVTEKGKYVELRCDPISGHTALYWYRQSLGQGPEFLIYFQGTGAADDSGLPNDRFFAVRPEGSVSTLKIQRTERGDSAVYLCASSLVSGETQYFGPGTRLLVL.